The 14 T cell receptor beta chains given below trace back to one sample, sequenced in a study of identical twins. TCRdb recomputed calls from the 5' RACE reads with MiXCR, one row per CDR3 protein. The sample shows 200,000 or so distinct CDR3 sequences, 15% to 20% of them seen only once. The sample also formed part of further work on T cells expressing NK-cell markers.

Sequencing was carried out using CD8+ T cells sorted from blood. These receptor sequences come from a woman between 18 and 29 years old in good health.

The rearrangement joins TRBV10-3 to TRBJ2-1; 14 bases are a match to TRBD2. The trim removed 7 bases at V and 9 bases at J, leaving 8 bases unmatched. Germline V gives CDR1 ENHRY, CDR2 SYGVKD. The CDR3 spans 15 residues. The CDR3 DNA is TGTGCCATCACTAAGACTAGCGGGAGGGACGCTGAGCAGTTCTTC. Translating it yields CAITKTSGRDAEQFF.

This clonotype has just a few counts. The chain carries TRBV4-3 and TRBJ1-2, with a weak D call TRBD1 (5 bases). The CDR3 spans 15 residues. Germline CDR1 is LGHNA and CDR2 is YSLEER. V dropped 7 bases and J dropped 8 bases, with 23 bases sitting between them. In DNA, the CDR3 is TGCGCCAGCACCTCTATAGCAGGGCGAAGTGAAGGCTACACCTTC. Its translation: CASTSIAGRSEGYTF.

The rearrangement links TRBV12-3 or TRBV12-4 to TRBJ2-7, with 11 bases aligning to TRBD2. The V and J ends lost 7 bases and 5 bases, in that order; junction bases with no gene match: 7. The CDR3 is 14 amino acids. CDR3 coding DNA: TGTGCCAGCACCATAGCGGGAGGGCCCCACGAGCAGTACTTC. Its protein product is CASTIAGGPHEQYF.

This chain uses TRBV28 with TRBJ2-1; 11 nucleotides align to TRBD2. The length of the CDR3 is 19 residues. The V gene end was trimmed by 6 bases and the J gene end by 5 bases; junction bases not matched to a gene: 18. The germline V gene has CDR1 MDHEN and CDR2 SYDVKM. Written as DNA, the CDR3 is TGTGCCAGCAGCCCTCACTCTATGTATCTAGCGGGAGGCAACAATGAGCAGTTCTTC. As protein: CASSPHSMYLAGGNNEQFF. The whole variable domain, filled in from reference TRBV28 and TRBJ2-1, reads DVKVTQSSRYLVKRTGEKVFLECVQDMDHENMFWYRQDPGLGLRLIYFSYDVKMKEKGDIPEGYSVSREKKERFSLILESASTNQTSMYLCASSPHSMYLAGGNNEQFFGPGTRLTVL.

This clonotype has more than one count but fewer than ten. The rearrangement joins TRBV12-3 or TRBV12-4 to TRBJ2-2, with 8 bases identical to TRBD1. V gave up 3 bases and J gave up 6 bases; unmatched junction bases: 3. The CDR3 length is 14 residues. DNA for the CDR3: TGTGCCAGCAGTTTTTACAGGGGGGCCGGGGAGCTGTTTTTT. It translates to CASSFYRGAGELFF.

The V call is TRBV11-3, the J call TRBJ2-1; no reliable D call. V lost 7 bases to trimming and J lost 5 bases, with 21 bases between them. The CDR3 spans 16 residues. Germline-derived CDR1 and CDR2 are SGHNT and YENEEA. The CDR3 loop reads CASKRFSPAANNEQFF. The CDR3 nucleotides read TGTGCCAGCAAACGGTTCTCCCCGGCCGCGAACAATGAGCAGTTCTTC.

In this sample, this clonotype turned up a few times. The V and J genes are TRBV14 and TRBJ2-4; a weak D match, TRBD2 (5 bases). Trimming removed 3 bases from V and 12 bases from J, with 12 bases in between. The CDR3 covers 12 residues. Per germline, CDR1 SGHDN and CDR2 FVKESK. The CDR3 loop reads CASSQTEESQYF. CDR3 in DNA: TGTGCCAGCAGCCAGACGGAGGAATCTCAGTACTTC.

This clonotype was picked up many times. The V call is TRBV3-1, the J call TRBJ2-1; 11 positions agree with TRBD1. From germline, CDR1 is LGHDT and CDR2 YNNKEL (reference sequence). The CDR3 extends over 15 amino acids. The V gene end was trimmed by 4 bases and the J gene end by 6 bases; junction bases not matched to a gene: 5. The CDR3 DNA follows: TGTGCCAGCAGCCTTGGACAGGGGGCCCCCAATGAGCAGTTCTTC. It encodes CASSLGQGAPNEQFF.

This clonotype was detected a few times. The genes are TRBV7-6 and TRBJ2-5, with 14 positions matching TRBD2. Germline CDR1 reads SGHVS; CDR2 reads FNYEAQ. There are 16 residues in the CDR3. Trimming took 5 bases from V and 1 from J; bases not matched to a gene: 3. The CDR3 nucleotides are TGTGCCAGCAGCAGACTAGCGGGGGGGTCCCAAGAGACCCAGTACTTC. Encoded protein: CASSRLAGGSQETQYF.

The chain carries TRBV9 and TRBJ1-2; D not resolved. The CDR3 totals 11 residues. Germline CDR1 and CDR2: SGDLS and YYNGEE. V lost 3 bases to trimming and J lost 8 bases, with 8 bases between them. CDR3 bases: TGTGCCAGCAGCGCCGTCTACGGCTACACCTTC. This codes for CASSAVYGYTF.

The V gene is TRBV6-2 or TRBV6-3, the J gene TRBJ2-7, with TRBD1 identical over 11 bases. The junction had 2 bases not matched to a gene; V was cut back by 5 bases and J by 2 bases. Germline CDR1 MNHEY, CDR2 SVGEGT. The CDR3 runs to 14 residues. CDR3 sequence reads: CASSVDRGPYEQYF. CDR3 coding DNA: TGTGCCAGCAGTGTGGACAGGGGGCCCTACGAGCAGTACTTC.

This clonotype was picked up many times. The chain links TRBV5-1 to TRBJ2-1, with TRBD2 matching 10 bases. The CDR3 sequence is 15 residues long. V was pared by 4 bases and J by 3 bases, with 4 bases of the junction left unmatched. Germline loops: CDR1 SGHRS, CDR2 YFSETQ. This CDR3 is CASSKAGGLYNEQFF. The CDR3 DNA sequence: TGCGCCAGCAGCAAAGCGGGAGGGCTCTACAATGAGCAGTTCTTC.

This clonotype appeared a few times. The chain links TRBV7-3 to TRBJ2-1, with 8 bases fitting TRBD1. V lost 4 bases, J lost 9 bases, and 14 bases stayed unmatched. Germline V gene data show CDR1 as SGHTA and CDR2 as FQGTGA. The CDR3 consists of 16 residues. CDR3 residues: CASSSTSGGPRSEQFF. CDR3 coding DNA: TGTGCCAGCAGCTCCACATCAGGGGGCCCTAGGAGTGAGCAGTTCTTC.

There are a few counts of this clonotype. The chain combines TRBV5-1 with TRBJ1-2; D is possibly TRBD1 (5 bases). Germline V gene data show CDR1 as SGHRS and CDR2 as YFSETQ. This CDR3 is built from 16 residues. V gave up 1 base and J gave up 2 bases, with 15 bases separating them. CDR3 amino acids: CASSLMASGQNYGYTF. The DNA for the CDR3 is TGCGCCAGCAGCTTGATGGCCTCAGGGCAGAACTATGGCTACACCTTC.